This TCR beta chain was sequenced during a study of spatial heterogeneity in lung cancer. For the study at large: PBMC collected at follow-up were sequenced when available, a median of approximately two years after resection.

CDR3 length equals 13 residues. The germline CDR1 and CDR2 sequences are DFQATT and SNEGSKA (reference sequence). Trimming removed 6 bases at V and 8 bases at J, with 14 bases between. This clonotype was recorded at least ten times. Via MiXCR, TCRdb re-called the 5' RACE reads, giving one row per CDR3 protein. The sample lists tens of thousands of distinct CDR3 sequences, 8% to 10% seen once, with about a fifth in the top ten. Time point indicated: blood at routine non-recurrence follow-up after resection. No cells were sorted before sequencing. The whole RNA sequenced was extracted from tumor, nontumor lung or frozen PBMC.

The receptor was derived from a male donor with early-stage non-small cell lung cancer. The gene calls are TRBV20-1 and TRBJ1-6; unclear D gene. The specimen was PBMCs, collected at follow-up. CDR3 DNA sequence: TGCAGTGCCCACCCGGCAGCGGATTCACCCCTCCACTTT. This encodes CSAHPAADSPLHF.